Given below is one T cell receptor beta chain in context. The sample is drawn from a study of shared T cell receptors in the human thymus. The table came from immunoSEQ multiplex PCR; TCRdb's copy has only in-frame clones and leaves some out. The sample holds about 730,000 clones, 70% to 90% seen once. Germline assignment: CDR1 LGHNA and CDR2 YSLEER. The V gene lost 5 bases and the J gene lost 5 bases, with 13 bases spanning the gap. The CDR3 contains 14 residues. This same sample was also part of a study on human thymus T cells. In that study: Thymic samples were excised during corrective heart operations. It looked as if thymic and blood repertoires used V and J genes in a biased way. Related studies found that unrelated individuals share highly overlapping thymic repertoires.

The clonotype was recovered from a girl less than two years old with a congenital heart defect. This chain connects TRBV4-3 to TRBJ2-1, with D maybe TRBD1 (6 bases). Sequencing input: thymocytes. The CDR3 DNA follows: TGCGCCAGCAGCTCAGGGGCCCGAAACAATGAGCAGTTCTTC. It specifies CASSSGARNNEQFF.